A selection of T cell receptor beta chains follows, all from one sample in a study of blood T cell repertoires in COVID-19. Assay used: immunoSEQ multiplex PCR; TCRdb lists only in-frame clones, some missing. The sample shows approximately 44,000 clones, 79% of them seen only once. Source material: peripheral blood. The source is a woman older than 75 with acute or convalescent COVID-19. CDR3s include the opening cysteine and the closing phenylalanine or tryptophan. A D gene is named only where the DNA matches it firmly. Rows may omit the clone size; those that give it use once, few, many or a size class.

abundance	d_gene	j_gene	v_gene	CDR3aa	CDR3nt
-	TRBD1	TRBJ2-2	TRBV5-6	CASSFERGLYPGELFF	TGTGCCAGCAGCTTCGAAAGGGGGCTGTATCCCGGGGAGCTGTTTTTT
once	TRBD2	TRBJ2-2	TRBV19	CASSTIGLGLAGVTGELFF	TGTGCCAGTAGTACAATAGGGTTGGGGCTAGCGGGAGTCACCGGGGAGCTGTTTTTT
-	-	TRBJ1-5	TRBV10-3	CAISESGLRRGQPQHF	TGTGCCATCAGTGAGTCGGGACTCCGGAGGGGCCAGCCCCAGCATTTT
-	-	TRBJ2-7	TRBV6-6	CASIGQSHYEQYF	TGTGCCAGCATAGGACAGTCTCACTACGAGCAGTACTTC
-	-	TRBJ2-1	TRBV13	CASSLAEDNEQFF	TGTGCCAGCAGCTTAGCGGAGGACAATGAGCAGTTCTTC
-	-	TRBJ2-4	TRBV5-1	CASSETGNGGLNIQYF	TGCGCCAGCAGCGAGACCGGGAACGGCGGATTGAACATTCAGTACTTC
-	-	TRBJ2-5	TRBV6-6	CASNAGEETQYF	TGTGCCAGCAATGCAGGGGAAGAGACCCAGTACTTC
-	TRBD2	TRBJ2-2	TRBV3-1/TRBV3-2	CASRGTSYGELFF	TGTGCCAGCAGAGGGACTAGCTACGGGGAGCTGTTTTTT
few	-	TRBJ1-5	TRBV27	CASSLTDIGQPQHF	TGTGCCAGCAGTTTAACGGACATAGGTCAGCCCCAGCATTTT
-	-	TRBJ2-7	TRBV6-5	CASRMDSTYEQYF	TGTGCCAGCAGAATGGACAGCACCTACGAGCAGTACTTC
-	TRBD1	TRBJ2-5	TRBV18	CASSWTGSTAQYF	TGTGCCAGCTCATGGACAGGGTCGACGGCCCAGTACTTC
few	-	TRBJ1-1	TRBV11-2	CASSFDSGWDTEAFF	TGTGCCAGCAGCTTCGATTCCGGGTGGGACACTGAAGCTTTCTTT
-	-	TRBJ2-1	TRBV6-5	CASSYATDNEQFF	TGTGCCAGCAGTTACGCGACTGACAATGAGCAGTTCTTC
-	-	TRBJ2-1	TRBV3-1/TRBV3-2	CASSQTRTSISEQFF	TGTGCCAGCAGCCAGACAAGAACGAGTATAAGTGAGCAGTTCTTC
-	TRBD1	TRBJ1-1	TRBV6-5	CASSSPGQGTEAFF	TGTGCCAGCAGTTCGCCGGGACAGGGGACTGAAGCTTTCTTT
-	TRBD2	TRBJ2-5	TRBV7-8	CASSLSTSGVGGETQYF	TGTGCCAGCAGCTTATCAACTAGCGGGGTAGGGGGAGAGACCCAGTACTTC
-	-	TRBJ1-1	TRBV5-1	CASSYTTVNTEAFF	TGCGCCAGCAGCTATACCACAGTGAACACTGAAGCTTTCTTT
-	-	TRBJ2-1	TRBV10-3	CAISERELYNEQFF	TGTGCCATCAGTGAGCGGGAGCTATACAATGAGCAGTTCTTC
-	TRBD1	TRBJ1-5	TRBV23-1	CASTLRQGDPSSQPQHF	TGCGCCAGCACCCTAAGACAGGGGGACCCTTCAAGTCAGCCCCAGCATTTT
-	-	TRBJ2-1	TRBV15	CATSRDTGSNEQFF	TGTGCCACCAGCAGAGACACAGGGAGCAATGAGCAGTTCTTC
-	TRBD2	TRBJ2-2	TRBV10-2	CASRGTSGAPGTGELFF	TGCGCCAGCAGGGGGACTAGCGGGGCCCCCGGGACCGGGGAGCTGTTTTTT
-	-	TRBJ2-2	TRBV11-2	CASSPWRGTGELFF	TGTGCCAGCAGCCCATGGAGAGGGACCGGGGAGCTGTTTTTT
-	TRBD1	TRBJ2-1	TRBV6-5	CASSSYAGTGGKQQFF	TGTGCCAGCAGTTCTTATGCCGGGACAGGGGGCAAGCAGCAGTTCTTC
-	-	TRBJ1-6	TRBV2	CASSAGRNPGDSPLHF	TGTGCCAGCAGTGCCGGACGGAACCCCGGGGATTCACCCCTCCACTTT
-	-	TRBJ1-5	TRBV18	CASSPSDQPQHF	TGTGCCAGCTCACCATCCGATCAGCCCCAGCATTTT
once	TRBD2	TRBJ2-7	TRBV6-2/TRBV6-3	CASSYPLLAGAVYEQYF	TGTGCCAGCAGTTACCCTTTACTAGCGGGAGCGGTTTACGAGCAGTACTTC